This T cell receptor (beta chain) comes out of a study of blood T cell repertoires in COVID-19 (dated by TCRdb to 2018 to 2021). Study-wide context: The collaborator samples originated in the United States, Italy and Spain and spanned the acute and convalescent phases of COVID-19. The repertoires were released in a freely available public database meant as a resource for research on the immune response to SARS-CoV-2. Where available, HLA class I and class II types were taken from metadata supplied by the sample provider and were not determined by assay-based typing. The sample metadata nearly always contained a de-identified subject ID, COVID-19 status, age in years and sex. Samples came from the ongoing ImmuneRACE study (first 160 participants) plus 1,254 subjects from 6 global collaborators. The prospective study material was composed of cDNA or gDNA derived from T cells, B-cell-depleted T cells, or PBMCs. Subjects who had been exposed to COVID-19, were actively infected with it, or had recovered from it provided the deeply sampled blood TCRbeta repertoires that made up the dataset.

On this clone itself: This clone's antigen is unknown. The record has no base qualities; no much larger clone is one base away.

TCRbeta CDR3 regions were amplified from genomic DNA by means of the immunoSEQ Assay, a bias-controlled multiplex PCR. The original pipeline was this. The number of nucleated cells in each sample was estimated by amplification of reference gene primers within the assay. Sequence reads were collapsed and filtered to measure the absolute abundance of every unique TCRbeta CDR3 rearrangement. For each sample, productive Simpson clonality was calculated by taking the square root of Simpson's diversity index across productive rearrangements. Entries here come from immuneACCESS through TCRdb and include only in-frame sequences with V and J called. Some clones fail to appear in such tables; in the studies checked, an unresolved V gene covers under half of the shortfall, and the cause of the remainder is unknown. V, J and clone size derive from that table, while D and trimming were established from the DNA sequence. The sample data list tens of thousands of clones, and roughly nine tenths of these were observed just once. The top ten clones comprise under 55% of the sample.

CDR1 and CDR2 are drawn from the germline V gene: SGHVS, FNYEAQ. V trim: 1 base; J trim: 2 bases; unmatched bases: 4. From its cysteine to its phenylalanine, the CDR3 spans 15 amino acids. The DNA shown is the 45-base CDR3, in frame from base 1. Whole blood was collected in K2EDTA tubes by collaborating institutions according to the institutions' own protocols. For TCRbeta analysis, collaborators shipped samples as frozen whole blood, isolated PBMCs, or DNA extracted from either of those sample types. The study at large found these results: Clinical and demographic metadata were provided uncurated, with the amount varying by source and participant.

The source is a human donor with acute or convalescent COVID-19. The donor label of this sample is uncertain. The V and J genes are TRBV7-6 and TRBJ1-1; TRBD1 aligns with 7 central bases. Sequenced: peripheral blood. The CDR3 reads as follows: CASSLGRGLNTEAFF. The DNA sequence is given as TGTGCCAGCAGCTTAGGAAGGGGGCTTAACACTGAAGCTTTCTTT.